The 3 T cell receptor beta chains below all came from one sample that was sequenced in a study of identical twins (dated by TCRdb to about 2016). Library preparation was by 5' RACE. The listed sequencing device is Illumina HiSeq 2000. The public reads were reprocessed in TCRdb via fastp at Q25 and MiXCR, keeping in-frame beta chains. Each entry is one CDR3 protein sequence, shown with its most common DNA and genes. Within this sample are under 450,000 distinct CDR3 sequences, with around 18% of them counted one time only. Clones ranked in the top ten supply more than 10% of the sample. Material for sequencing was naive T cells sorted from blood. Per the publication, the cell subset or site label means: cells isolated with a human naive T-cell isolation kit. The source of these receptors is a man aged 50-60 years in good health.

This clonotype has only a few counts. The chain recombines TRBV6-5 with TRBJ1-6; 8 bases line up with TRBD1. Germline CDR1 reads MNHEY; CDR2 reads SVGAGI. This CDR3 has 14 amino acids. The ends lost 3 bases at V and 9 bases at J; junction bases unmatched: 4. The chain's CDR3 is CASSYTGGTSPLHF. DNA for the CDR3: TGTGCCAGCAGTTATACAGGGGGGACTTCACCCCTCCACTTT.

This clonotype was found a few times. The V gene is TRBV29-1, the J gene TRBJ2-7; no clear D. This CDR3 comprises 13 residues. V was pared by 8 bases and J by 2 bases, with 16 bases between. CDR1 and CDR2 (germline): SQVTM, ANQGSEA. The CDR3 reads CSPHKPNTYEQYF. The CDR3 bases are TGCAGCCCACATAAACCGAATACCTACGAGCAGTACTTC.

This clonotype has only a few counts. The chain carries TRBV20-1 and TRBJ2-4; 9 bases align to TRBD1. CDR1 DFQATT and CDR2 SNEGSKA come from the germline V gene (reference sequence). The V segment lost 3 bases and the J segment 4 bases; nucleotides outside the gene matches: 7. This CDR3 spans 15 amino acids. The CDR3 DNA is TGCAGTGCTAGGCGTCCCGGGACAGGGAAAAACATTCAGTACTTC. Translated: CSARRPGTGKNIQYF.